The rows below give T cell receptor beta chains drawn from one sample of a study of beta chain features in type 1 diabetes. Using immunoSEQ multiplex PCR, the repertoire was profiled, and TCRdb retains in-frame clones only, with some absent. The sample has 620,000 or so clones; 15% to 17% are singletons. Sequencing input: naive CD4+ T cells from blood. These receptors were collected from a man aged 18-30 years in good health. The CDR3 runs from the conserved cysteine through the conserved F or W. A D gene is named only where the DNA matches it firmly. Size tells how often a clone was seen (once, few, many) or the class of an expanded clone, and some rows leave it out.

cdr3_nt cdr3_aa clone_size v_call d_call j_call
TGTGCCAGCAGCTTGGGTGGACAGGGGGCCGGGGGCTACACCTTC CASSLGGQGAGGYTF few TRBV5-6 TRBD1 TRBJ1-2
TGTGCCAGCTCAGCCTTACAGGGAAAGTCGGGCAATCAGCCCCAGCATTTT CASSALQGKSGNQPQHF NA TRBV18 NA TRBJ1-5
TGTGCCAGCAGCCCCGGGACAGGGGGCTATGATGAGCAGTTCTTC CASSPGTGGYDEQFF few TRBV5-4 TRBD1 TRBJ2-1
TGCGCCAGCATTCTCCGGTCAGCGGGGGACTACAATGAGCAGTTCTTC CASILRSAGDYNEQFF NA TRBV4-3 TRBD2 TRBJ2-1
TGTGCCAGCAGTTACTCGGGGACAGTAGCCAAAAACATTCAGTACTTC CASSYSGTVAKNIQYF NA TRBV6-5 TRBD1 TRBJ2-4
TGTGCCAGCTCAGCGGTACCGGGACAGACCTCCTACGAGCAGTACTTC CASSAVPGQTSYEQYF NA TRBV18 TRBD1 TRBJ2-7
TGTGCCAGCTCACAAACCGTCGGTGGGGCCAACGTCCTGACTTTC CASSQTVGGANVLTF NA TRBV18 NA TRBJ2-6
TGTGCCAGCAGACCCGGGACACCGTCTAACTATGGCTACACCTTC CASRPGTPSNYGYTF few TRBV6-5 NA TRBJ1-2
TGTGCCAGCAGCTTGAGTAGCGGTAGCTCCTACAATGAGCAGTTCTTC CASSLSSGSSYNEQFF few TRBV5-6 NA TRBJ2-1
TGTGCCATCGGGTCAAACCAAGGGGACCGGGACTACGAGCAGTACTTC CAIGSNQGDRDYEQYF few TRBV10-3 NA TRBJ2-7
TGTGCCAGCAGCGAAGCAGGGACTAGCGGGAGGTGGGGGCAGTTCTTC CASSEAGTSGRWGQFF few TRBV4-2 TRBD2 TRBJ2-1
TGTGCCAGTAGTATCTCAATAGGATCTCGCGGCTACACCTTC CASSISIGSRGYTF few TRBV19 NA TRBJ1-2
TGTGCCACCAGCAGAGATTCGGGCAGGGACTATGGCTACACCTTC CATSRDSGRDYGYTF few TRBV15 NA TRBJ1-2
TGCGCCAGCAGATCACTTTCGGGGGCAACTAATGAAAAACTGTTTTTT CASRSLSGATNEKLFF few TRBV4-1 NA TRBJ1-4
TGTGCCAGCAGCCCTTCGGGGACAGGGGCCGTCATATATTTT CASSPSGTGAVIYF NA TRBV14 TRBD1 TRBJ1-3
TGTGCCCTCAAGTCAGGGGCCCGATCTCTTTACGAGCAGTACTTC CALKSGARSLYEQYF few TRBV9 NA TRBJ2-7
TGCGCCAGCAGCCAAGAATGGGTTAGGACTAGACCGCATGAGCAGTACTTC CASSQEWVRTRPHEQYF NA TRBV4-3 TRBD2 TRBJ2-7